This paragraph covers one T cell receptor (beta chain) sequence. In germline, CDR1 is ENHRY, CDR2 SYGVKD. The CDR3 loop spans 13 amino acids. Trimming pared 4 bases from V and 5 bases from J, leaving 9 bases between. The record originates from a study of regulatory T cells in long-lasting Graves disease. Stated time point: newly diagnosed GD, antithyroid drugs for less than 3 months. Extracted RNA from PBMCs served as the source of the TCR library. The patients were drawn from one endocrinology department in Xi'an, China. CDR3 regions were amplified by Arm-PCR using iRepertoire HTBI primers to build TCR beta libraries. MiXCR, run by TCRdb on the multiplex PCR reads, gives a single entry per CDR3 protein. The sample includes under 400,000 distinct CDR3 sequences, around 15% of them seen just once. The sample was also reused in another study, on T cells in Graves' hyperthyroidism and ophthalmopathy.

The gene calls are TRBV10-3 and TRBJ1-5; D perhaps matches TRBD1 (6 bases). The origin of this receptor is a man in his forties or fifties with Graves disease. Specimen: peripheral blood mononuclear cells (PBMCs), collected at new diagnosis, from a patient treated with antithyroid drugs. The CDR3 DNA follows: TGTGCCATCAGTGTACAGGGACATCAGCCCCAGCATTTT. Protein: CAISVQGHQPQHF.